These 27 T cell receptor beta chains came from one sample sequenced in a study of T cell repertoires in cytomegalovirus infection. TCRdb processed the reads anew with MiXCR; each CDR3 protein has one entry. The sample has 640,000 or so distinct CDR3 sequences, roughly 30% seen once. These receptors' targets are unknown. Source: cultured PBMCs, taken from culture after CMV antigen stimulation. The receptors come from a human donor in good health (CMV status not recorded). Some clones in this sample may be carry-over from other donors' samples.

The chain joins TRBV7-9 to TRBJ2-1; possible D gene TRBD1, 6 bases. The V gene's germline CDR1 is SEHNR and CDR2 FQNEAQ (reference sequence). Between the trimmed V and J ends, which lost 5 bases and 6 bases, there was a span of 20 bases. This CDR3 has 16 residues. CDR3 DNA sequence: TGTGCCAGCAGCCAGGACGGACAGTATGTGTTCAATGAGCAGTTCTTC. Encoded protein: CASSQDGQYVFNEQFF.

This CDR3 is CASNAGTSGYQETQYF. Here the CDR3 DNA reads TGTGCCAGCAACGCCGGGACTAGCGGTTACCAAGAGACCCAGTACTTC. J is TRBJ2-5 and V is TRBV19; 11 nucleotides agree with TRBD2. CDR3 length equals 16 residues. Germline trimming cut 9 bases from V and 0 bases from J; bases unmatched to any gene: 9. Looked up from germline, CDR1 is LNHDA and CDR2 is SQIVND (reference sequence).

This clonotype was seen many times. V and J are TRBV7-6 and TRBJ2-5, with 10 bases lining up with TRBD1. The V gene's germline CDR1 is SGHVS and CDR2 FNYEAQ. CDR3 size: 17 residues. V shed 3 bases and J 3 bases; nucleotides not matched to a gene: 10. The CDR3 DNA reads TGTGCCAGCAGCTTTAGGGGCCCCGGGACAGGGGAAGAGACCCAGTACTTC. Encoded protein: CASSFRGPGTGEETQYF.

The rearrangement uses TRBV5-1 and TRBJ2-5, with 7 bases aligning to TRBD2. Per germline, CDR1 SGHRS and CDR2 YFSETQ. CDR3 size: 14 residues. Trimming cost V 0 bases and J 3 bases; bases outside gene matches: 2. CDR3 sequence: CASSLELAEETQYF. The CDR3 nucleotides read TGCGCCAGCAGCTTGGAGCTAGCGGAAGAGACCCAGTACTTC.

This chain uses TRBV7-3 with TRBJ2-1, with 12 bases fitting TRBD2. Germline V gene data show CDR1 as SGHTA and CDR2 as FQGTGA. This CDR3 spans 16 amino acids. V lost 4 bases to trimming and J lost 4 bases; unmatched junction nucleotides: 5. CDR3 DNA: TGTGCCAGCAGCTACGCTAGCGGGAGGGGGTACAATGAGCAGTTCTTC. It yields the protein CASSYASGRGYNEQFF.

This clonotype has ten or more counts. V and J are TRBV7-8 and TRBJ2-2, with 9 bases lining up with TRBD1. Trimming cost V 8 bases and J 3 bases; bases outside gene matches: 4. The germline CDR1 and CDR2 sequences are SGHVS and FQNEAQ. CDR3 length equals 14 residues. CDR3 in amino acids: CASWTGVDTGELFF. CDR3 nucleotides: TGTGCCAGCTGGACAGGGGTCGACACCGGGGAGCTGTTTTTT. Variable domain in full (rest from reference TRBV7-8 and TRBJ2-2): GAGVSQSPRYKVAKRGQDVALRCDPISGHVSLFWYQQALGQGPEFLTYFQNEAQLDKSGLPSDRFFAERPEGSVSTLKIQRTQQEDSAVYLCASWTGVDTGELFFGEGSRLTVL.

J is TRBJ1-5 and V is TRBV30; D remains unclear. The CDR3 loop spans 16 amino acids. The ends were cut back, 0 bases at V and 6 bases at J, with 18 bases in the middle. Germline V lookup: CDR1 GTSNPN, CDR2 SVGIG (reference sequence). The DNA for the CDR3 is TGTGCCTGGAGTGTACGTGGGTACGGAAACGTTCAGCCCCAGCATTTT. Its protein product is CAWSVRGYGNVQPQHF.

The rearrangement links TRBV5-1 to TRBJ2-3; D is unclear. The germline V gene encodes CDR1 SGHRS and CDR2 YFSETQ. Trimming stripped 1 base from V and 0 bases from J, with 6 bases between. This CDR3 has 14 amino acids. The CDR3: CASSLQVSTDTQYF. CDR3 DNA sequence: TGCGCCAGCAGCTTGCAAGTGAGCACAGATACGCAGTATTTT. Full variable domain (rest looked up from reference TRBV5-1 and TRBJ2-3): KAGVTQTPRYLIKTRGQQVTLSCSPISGHRSVSWYQQTPGQGLQFLFEYFSETQRNKGNFPGRFSGRQFSNSRSEMNVSTLELGDSALYLCASSLQVSTDTQYFGPGTRLTVL.

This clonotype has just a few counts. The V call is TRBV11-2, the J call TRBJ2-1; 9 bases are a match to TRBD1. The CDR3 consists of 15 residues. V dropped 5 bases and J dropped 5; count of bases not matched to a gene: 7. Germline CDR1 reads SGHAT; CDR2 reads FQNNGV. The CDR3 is CASSRGQGRDNEQFF. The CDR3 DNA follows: TGTGCCAGCAGCCGAGGACAGGGGAGAGACAATGAGCAGTTCTTC.

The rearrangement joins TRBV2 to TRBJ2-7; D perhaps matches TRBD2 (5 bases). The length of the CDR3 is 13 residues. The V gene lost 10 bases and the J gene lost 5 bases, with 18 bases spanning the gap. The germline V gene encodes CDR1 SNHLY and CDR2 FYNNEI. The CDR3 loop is CATGVRYRDEQYF. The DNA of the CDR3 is TGTGCCACCGGGGTGAGATATCGGGACGAGCAGTACTTC. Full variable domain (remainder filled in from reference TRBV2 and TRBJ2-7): EPEVTQTPSHQVTQMGQEVILRCVPISNHLYFYWYRQILGQKVEFLVSFYNNEISEKSEIFDDQFSVERPDGSNFTLKIRSTKLEDSAMYFCATGVRYRDEQYFGPGTRLTVT.

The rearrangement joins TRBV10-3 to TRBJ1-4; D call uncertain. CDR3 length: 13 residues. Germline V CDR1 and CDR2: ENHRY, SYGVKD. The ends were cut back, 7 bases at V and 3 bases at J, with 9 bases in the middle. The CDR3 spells CAINAAANEKLFF. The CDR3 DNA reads TGTGCCATCAATGCGGCAGCTAATGAAAAACTGTTTTTT.

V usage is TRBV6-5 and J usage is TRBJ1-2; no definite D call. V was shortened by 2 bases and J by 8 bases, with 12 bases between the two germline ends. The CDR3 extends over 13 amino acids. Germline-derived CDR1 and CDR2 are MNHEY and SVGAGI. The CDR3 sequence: CASSYRGLWGYTF. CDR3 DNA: TGTGCCAGCAGTTACCGTGGATTGTGGGGCTACACCTTC.

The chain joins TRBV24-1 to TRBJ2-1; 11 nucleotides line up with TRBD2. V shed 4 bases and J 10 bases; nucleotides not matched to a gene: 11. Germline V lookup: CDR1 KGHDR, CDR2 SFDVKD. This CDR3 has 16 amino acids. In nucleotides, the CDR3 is TGTGCCACCAGTGACCGCTTAGCGGGAGGGGTTAGGGAGCAGTTCTTC. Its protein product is CATSDRLAGGVREQFF.

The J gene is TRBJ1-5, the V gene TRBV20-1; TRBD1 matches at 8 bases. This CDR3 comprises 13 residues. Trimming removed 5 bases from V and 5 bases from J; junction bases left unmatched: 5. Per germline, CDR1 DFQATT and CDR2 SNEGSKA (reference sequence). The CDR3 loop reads CSASRGLDQPQHF. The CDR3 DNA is TGCAGTGCTTCCAGGGGGCTCGATCAGCCCCAGCATTTT.

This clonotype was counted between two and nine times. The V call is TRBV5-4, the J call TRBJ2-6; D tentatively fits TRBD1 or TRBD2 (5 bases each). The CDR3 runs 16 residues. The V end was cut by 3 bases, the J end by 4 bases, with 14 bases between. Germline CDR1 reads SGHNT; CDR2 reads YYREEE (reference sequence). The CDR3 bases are TGTGCCAGCAGCTGGGACCCCCCGCCCGGGGCCAACGTCCTGACTTTC. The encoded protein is CASSWDPPPGANVLTF.

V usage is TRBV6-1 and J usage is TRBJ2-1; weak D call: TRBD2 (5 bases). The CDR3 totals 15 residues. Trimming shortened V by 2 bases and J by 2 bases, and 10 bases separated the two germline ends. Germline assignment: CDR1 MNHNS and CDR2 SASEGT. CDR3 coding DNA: TGTGCCAGCAGTGAAAACGGGGAGACCTACAATGAGCAGTTCTTC. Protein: CASSENGETYNEQFF.

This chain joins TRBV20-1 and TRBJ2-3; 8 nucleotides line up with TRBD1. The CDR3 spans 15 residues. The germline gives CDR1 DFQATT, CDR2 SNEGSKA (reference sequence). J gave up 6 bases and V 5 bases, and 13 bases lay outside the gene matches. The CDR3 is CSALKGQEIWDTQYF. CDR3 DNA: TGCAGTGCTCTAAAGGGACAGGAGATTTGGGATACGCAGTATTTT.

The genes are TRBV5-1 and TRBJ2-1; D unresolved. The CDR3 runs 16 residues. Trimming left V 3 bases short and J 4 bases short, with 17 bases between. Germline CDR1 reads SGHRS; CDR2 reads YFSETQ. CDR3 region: CASSSWPSLSYNEQFF. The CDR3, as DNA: TGCGCCAGCAGCTCCTGGCCCTCCCTGTCATACAATGAGCAGTTCTTC.

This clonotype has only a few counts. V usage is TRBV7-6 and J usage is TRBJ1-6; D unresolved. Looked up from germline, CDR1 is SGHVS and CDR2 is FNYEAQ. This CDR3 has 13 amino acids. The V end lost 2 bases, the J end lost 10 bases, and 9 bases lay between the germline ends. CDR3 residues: CASSLYGGSPLHF. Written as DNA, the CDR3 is TGTGCCAGCAGCTTATACGGCGGATCACCCCTCCACTTT.

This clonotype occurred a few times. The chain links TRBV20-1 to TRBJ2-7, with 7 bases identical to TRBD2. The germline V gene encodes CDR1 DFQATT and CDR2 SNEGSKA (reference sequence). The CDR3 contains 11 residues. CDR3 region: CSTPGEGEQYF. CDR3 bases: TGCAGCACCCCGGGGGAGGGAGAGCAGTACTTC.

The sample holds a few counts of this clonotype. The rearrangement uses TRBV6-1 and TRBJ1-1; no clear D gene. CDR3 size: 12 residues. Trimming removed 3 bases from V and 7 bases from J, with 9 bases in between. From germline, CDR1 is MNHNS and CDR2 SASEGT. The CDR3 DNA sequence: TGTGCCAGCAGTGACTGGGCTCTTGAAGCTTTCTTT. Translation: CASSDWALEAFF.

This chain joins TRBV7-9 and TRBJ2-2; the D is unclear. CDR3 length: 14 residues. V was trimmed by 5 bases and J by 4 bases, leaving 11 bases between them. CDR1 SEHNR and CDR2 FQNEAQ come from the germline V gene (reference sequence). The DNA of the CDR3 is TGTGCCAGCAGCCCCCCAGACACCACCGGGGAGCTGTTTTTT. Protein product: CASSPPDTTGELFF.

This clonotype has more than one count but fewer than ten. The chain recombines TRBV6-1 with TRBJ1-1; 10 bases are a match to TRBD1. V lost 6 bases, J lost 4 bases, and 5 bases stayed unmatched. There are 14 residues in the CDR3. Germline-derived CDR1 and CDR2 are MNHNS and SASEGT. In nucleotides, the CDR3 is TGTGCCAGCAGCGACAGGGGGCTTGGCACTGAAGCTTTCTTT. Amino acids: CASSDRGLGTEAFF.

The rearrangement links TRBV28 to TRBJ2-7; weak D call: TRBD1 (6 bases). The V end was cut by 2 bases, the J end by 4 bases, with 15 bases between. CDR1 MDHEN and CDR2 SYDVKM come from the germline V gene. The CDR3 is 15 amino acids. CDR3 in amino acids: CASSLQAGVLYEQYF. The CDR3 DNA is TGTGCCAGCAGTTTACAGGCAGGGGTTTTGTACGAGCAGTACTTC.

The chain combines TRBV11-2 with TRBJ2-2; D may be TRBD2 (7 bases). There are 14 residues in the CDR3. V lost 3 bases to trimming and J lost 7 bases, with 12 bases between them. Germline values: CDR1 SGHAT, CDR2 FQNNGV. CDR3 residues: CASSFTRGGGELFF. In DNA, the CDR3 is TGTGCCAGCAGCTTCACGAGGGGGGGCGGGGAGCTGTTTTTT. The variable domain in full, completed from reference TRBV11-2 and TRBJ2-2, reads EAGVAQSPRYKIIEKRQSVAFWCNPISGHATLYWYQQILGQGPKLLIQFQNNGVVDDSQLPKDRFSAERLKGVDSTLKIQPAKLEDSAVYLCASSFTRGGGELFFGEGSRLTVL.

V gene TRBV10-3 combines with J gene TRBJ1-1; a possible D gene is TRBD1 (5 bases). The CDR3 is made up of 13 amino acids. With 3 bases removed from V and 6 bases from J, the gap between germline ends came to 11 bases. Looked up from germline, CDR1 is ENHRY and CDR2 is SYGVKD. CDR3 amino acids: CAISDRGTAEAFF. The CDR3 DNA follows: TGTGCCATCAGTGATCGAGGGACCGCTGAAGCTTTCTTT.

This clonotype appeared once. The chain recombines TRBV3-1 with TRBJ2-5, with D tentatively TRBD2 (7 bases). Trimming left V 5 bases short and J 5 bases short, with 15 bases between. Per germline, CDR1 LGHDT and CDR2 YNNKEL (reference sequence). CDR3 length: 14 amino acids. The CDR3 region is CASSEGGQGETQYF. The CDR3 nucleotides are TGTGCCAGCAGCGAGGGGGGGCAGGGGGAGACCCAGTACTTC.